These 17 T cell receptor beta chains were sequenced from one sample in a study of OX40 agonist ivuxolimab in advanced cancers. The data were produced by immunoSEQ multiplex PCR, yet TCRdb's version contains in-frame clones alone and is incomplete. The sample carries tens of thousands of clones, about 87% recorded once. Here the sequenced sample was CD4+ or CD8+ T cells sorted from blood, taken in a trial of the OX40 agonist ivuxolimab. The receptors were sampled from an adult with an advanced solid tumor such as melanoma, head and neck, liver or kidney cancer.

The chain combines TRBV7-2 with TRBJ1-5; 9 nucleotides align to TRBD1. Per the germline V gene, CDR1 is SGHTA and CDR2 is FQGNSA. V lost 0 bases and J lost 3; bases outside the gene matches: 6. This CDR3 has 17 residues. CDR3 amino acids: CASSLAKGTGYNQPQHF. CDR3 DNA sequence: TGTGCCAGCAGCTTAGCAAAAGGGACAGGGTACAATCAGCCCCAGCATTTT.

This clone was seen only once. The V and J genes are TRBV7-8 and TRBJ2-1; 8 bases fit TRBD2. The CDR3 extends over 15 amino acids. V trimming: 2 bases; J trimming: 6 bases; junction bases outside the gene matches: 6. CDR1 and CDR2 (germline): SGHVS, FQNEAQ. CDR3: CASSLHVSGINEQFF. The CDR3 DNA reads TGTGCCAGCAGCTTACATGTTAGCGGGATCAATGAGCAGTTCTTC.

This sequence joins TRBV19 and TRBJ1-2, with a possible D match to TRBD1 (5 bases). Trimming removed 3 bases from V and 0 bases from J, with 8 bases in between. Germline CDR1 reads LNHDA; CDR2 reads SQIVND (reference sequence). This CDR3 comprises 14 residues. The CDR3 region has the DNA TGTGCCAGTAGTATGGGACCAGCTAACTATGGCTACACCTTC. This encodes CASSMGPANYGYTF.

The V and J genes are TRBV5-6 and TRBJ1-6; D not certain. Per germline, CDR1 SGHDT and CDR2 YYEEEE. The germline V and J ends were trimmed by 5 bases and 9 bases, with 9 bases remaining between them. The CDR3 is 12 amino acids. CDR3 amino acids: CASSSVGSPLHF. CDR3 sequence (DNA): TGTGCCAGCAGTTCCGTGGGTTCACCCCTCCACTTT.

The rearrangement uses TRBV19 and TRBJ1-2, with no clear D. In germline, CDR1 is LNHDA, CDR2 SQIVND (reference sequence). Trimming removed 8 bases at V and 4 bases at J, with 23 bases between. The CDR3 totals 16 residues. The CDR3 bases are TGTGCCAGTCTTTGGTGGAGGGTTAGAACAACCTATGGCTACACCTTC. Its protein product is CASLWWRVRTTYGYTF.

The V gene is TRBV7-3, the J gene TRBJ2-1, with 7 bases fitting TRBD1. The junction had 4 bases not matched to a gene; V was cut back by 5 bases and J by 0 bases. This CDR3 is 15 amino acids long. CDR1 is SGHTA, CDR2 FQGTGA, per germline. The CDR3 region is CASSIQGTSYNEQFF. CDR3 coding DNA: TGTGCCAGCAGCATACAGGGGACCTCCTACAATGAGCAGTTCTTC.

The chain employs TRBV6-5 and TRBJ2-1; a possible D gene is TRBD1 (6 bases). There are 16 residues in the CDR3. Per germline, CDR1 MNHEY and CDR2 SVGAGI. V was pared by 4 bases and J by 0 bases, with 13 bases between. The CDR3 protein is CASSLRQVSSYNEQFF. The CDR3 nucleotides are TGTGCCAGCAGTTTAAGACAGGTGAGCTCCTACAATGAGCAGTTCTTC.

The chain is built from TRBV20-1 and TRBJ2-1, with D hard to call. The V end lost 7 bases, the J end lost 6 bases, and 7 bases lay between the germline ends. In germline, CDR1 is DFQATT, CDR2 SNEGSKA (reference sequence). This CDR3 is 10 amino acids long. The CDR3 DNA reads TGCAGTGGGCTACGCAATGAGCAGTTCTTC. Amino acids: CSGLRNEQFF.

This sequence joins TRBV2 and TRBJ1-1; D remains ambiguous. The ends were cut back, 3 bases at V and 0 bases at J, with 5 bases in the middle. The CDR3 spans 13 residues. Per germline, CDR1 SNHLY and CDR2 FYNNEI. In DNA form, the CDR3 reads TGTGCCAGCAGTGACAGGTTGAACACTGAAGCTTTCTTT. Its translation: CASSDRLNTEAFF. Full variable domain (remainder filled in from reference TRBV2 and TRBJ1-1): EPEVTQTPSHQVTQMGQEVILRCVPISNHLYFYWYRQILGQKVEFLVSFYNNEISEKSEIFDDQFSVERPDGSNFTLKIRSTKLEDSAMYFCASSDRLNTEAFFGQGTRLTVV.

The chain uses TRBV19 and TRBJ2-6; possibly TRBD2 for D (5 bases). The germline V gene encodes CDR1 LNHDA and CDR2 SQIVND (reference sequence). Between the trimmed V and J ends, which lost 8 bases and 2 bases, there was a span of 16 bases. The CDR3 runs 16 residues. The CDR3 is CASSTHLGAGANVLTF. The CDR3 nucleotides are TGTGCCAGTTCGACACACCTCGGGGCTGGGGCCAACGTCCTGACTTTC.

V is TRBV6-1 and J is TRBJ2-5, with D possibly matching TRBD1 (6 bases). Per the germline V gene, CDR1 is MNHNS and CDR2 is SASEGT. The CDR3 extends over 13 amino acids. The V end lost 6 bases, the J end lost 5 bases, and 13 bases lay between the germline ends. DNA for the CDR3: TGTGCCAGCAGAACGCCAGGGGACGAGACCCAGTACTTC. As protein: CASRTPGDETQYF.

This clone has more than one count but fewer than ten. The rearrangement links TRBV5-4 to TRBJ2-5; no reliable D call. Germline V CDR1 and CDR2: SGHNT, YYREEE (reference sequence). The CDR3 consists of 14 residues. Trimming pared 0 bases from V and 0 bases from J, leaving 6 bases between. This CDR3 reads CASSLAGNQETQYF. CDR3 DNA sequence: TGTGCCAGCAGCTTGGCTGGGAACCAAGAGACCCAGTACTTC.

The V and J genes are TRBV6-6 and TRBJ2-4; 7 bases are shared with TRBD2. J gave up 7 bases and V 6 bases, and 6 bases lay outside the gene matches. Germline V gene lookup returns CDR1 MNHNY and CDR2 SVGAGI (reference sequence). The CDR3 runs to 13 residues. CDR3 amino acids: CASRERDWNIQYF. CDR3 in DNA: TGTGCCAGCAGAGAGCGGGACTGGAACATTCAGTACTTC.

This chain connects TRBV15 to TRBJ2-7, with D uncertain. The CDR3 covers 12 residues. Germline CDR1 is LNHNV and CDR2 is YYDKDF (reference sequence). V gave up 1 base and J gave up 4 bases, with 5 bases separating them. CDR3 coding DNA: TGTGCCACCAGCAGAGTAGGGTACGAGCAGTACTTC. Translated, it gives CATSRVGYEQYF.

This CDR3 reads CASSQDFETGGDEQYF. CDR3 nucleotide sequence: TGCGCCAGCAGCCAAGATTTCGAGACAGGGGGCGACGAGCAGTACTTC. V usage is TRBV4-1 and J usage is TRBJ2-7; 10 bases match TRBD1. Germline lookup yields CDR1 MGHRA and CDR2 YSYEKL. V lost 0 bases, J lost 5 bases, and 7 bases stayed unmatched. This CDR3 is 16 amino acids long.

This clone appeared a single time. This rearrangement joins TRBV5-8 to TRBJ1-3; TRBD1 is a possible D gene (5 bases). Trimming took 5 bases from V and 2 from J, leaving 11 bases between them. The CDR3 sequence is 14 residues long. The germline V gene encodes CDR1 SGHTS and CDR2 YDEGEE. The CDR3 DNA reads TGTGCCAGCAGTTCGGAAGGGGCTGGAAACACCATATATTTT. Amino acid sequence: CASSSEGAGNTIYF. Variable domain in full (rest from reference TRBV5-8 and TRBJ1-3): EAGVTQSPTHLIKTRGQQATLRCSPISGHTSVYWYQQALGLGLQFLLWYDEGEERNRGNFPPRFSGRQFPNYSSELNVNALELEDSALYLCASSSEGAGNTIYFGEGSWLTVV.

CDR3 bases: TGTGCCAGCAGCCAAGAATTCGCCGTTGCCCACGAGCAGTACTTC. Encoded protein: CASSQEFAVAHEQYF. V usage is TRBV14 and J usage is TRBJ2-7; D gene uncertain. Germline loops: CDR1 SGHDN, CDR2 FVKESK. This CDR3 is 15 amino acids long. V lost 0 bases and J lost 5, with 14 bases in between. Full variable domain (rest looked up from reference TRBV14 and TRBJ2-7): EAGVTQFPSHSVIEKGQTVTLRCDPISGHDNLYWYRRVMGKEIKFLLHFVKESKQDESGMPNNRFLAERTGGTYSTLKVQPAELEDSGVYFCASSQEFAVAHEQYFGPGTRLTVT.